The rows below give T cell receptor beta chains drawn from one sample of a study of blood T cells in healthy people across ages. One entry per CDR3 protein results from TCRdb running MiXCR on the 5' RACE reads. The sample comprises about 1.1 million distinct CDR3 sequences, more than 30% of which are singletons, and about 12% rests with the top ten. The sample comprised blood. The origin of the receptors is a man between 18 and 35 years old in good health. The CDR3 runs from the conserved cysteine through the conserved F or W. Fields, in order: V gene, CDR3 protein.

v_call: TRBV2; cdr3_aa: CASSSDRGYTDTQYF
v_call: TRBV7-2; cdr3_aa: CASSSQTLSSAQYF
v_call: TRBV6-1; cdr3_aa: CASRIREPYNEQFF
v_call: TRBV20-1; cdr3_aa: CSARDKRENTEAFF
v_call: TRBV25-1; cdr3_aa: CASSESAGGNYGYTF
v_call: TRBV2; cdr3_aa: CASSERPQGTRYEQYF
v_call: TRBV3-1; cdr3_aa: CASSQEPTSGYGYTF
v_call: TRBV21-1; cdr3_aa: CASSEGGTGMDQPQHF
v_call: TRBV5-5; cdr3_aa: CASSLTTGMEDSPLHF
v_call: TRBV6-2/TRBV6-3; cdr3_aa: CASSYRQGRQETQYF
v_call: TRBV7-9; cdr3_aa: CASQAARNEQFF
v_call: TRBV6-1; cdr3_aa: CASREPTRFATEAFF
v_call: TRBV12-3/TRBV12-4; cdr3_aa: CASSSQGARGETQYF
v_call: TRBV29-1; cdr3_aa: CSVGSDYNEQFF
v_call: TRBV7-9; cdr3_aa: CASSLPWDRDDSTDTQYF
v_call: TRBV2; cdr3_aa: CASRGGDTIYF
v_call: TRBV6-2/TRBV6-3; cdr3_aa: CASSYSANQPQHF
v_call: TRBV20-1; cdr3_aa: CSARKQAADVRGYTF
v_call: TRBV18; cdr3_aa: CASSPLPATNTGELFF
v_call: TRBV9; cdr3_aa: CASSYAGTRSQETQYF
v_call: TRBV4-3; cdr3_aa: CASSPLPRRDTHNEQFF
v_call: TRBV6-6; cdr3_aa: CASRQGEQPQHF
v_call: TRBV7-9; cdr3_aa: CASSFSKGGTEAFF